This paragraph reports one T cell receptor beta chain. Assay used: immunoSEQ multiplex PCR; TCRdb lists only in-frame clones, some missing. The sample comprises about 610,000 clones, approximately 97% of which are singletons, and 0.055% to 0.07% rests with the top ten. The entry originates in a study of shared clonotypes between healthy human individuals. The TCR sequence derives from a woman aged 25 to 45 in good health. Sequenced sample: naive CD4+ T cells sorted from blood. The subset is: CD45RA+ positively selected.

The CDR3 loop is CASSLGLFTDTQYF. The CDR3 DNA reads TGTGCCAGCAGCTTAGGGCTCTTCACAGATACGCAGTATTTT. The chain links TRBV7-2 to TRBJ2-3; no clear D. The CDR3 sequence is 14 residues long. Germline V CDR1 and CDR2: SGHTA, FQGNSA. The V end lost 1 base, the J end lost 2 bases, and 7 bases lay between the germline ends.